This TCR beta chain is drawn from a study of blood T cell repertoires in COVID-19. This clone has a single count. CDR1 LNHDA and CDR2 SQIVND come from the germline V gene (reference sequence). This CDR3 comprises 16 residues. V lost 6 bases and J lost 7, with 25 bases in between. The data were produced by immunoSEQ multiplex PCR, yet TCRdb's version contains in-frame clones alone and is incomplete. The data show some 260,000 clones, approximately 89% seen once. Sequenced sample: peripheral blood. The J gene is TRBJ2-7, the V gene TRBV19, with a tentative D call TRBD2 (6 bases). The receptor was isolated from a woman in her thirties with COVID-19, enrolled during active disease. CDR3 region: CASSPGGAGGFWEQYF. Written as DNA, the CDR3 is TGTGCCAGTAGCCCAGGAGGGGCAGGAGGGTTTTGGGAGCAGTACTTC.